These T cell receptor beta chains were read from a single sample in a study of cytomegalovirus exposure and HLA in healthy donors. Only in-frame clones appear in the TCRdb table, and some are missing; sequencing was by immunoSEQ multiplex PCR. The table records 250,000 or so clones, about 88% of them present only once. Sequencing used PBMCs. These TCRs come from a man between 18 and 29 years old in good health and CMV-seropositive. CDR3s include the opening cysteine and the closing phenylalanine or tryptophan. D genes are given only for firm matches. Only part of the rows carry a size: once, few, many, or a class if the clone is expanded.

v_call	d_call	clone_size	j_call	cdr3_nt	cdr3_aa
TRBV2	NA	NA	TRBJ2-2	TGTGCCAGCCGAGCGGATGCCGGGGAGCTGTTTTTT	CASRADAGELFF
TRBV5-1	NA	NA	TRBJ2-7	TGCGCCAGCAGCCGAACCTCCACAGGGAGCTACGAGCAGTACTTC	CASSRTSTGSYEQYF
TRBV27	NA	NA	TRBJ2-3	TGTGCCAGCAGACCCATTGTGTTAGCGAGAACAGATACGCAGTATTTT	CASRPIVLARTDTQYF
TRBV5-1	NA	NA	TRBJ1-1	TGCGCCAGCAGCTTCAATGCAGCCGAAGCTTTCTTT	CASSFNAAEAFF
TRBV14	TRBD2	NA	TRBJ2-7	TGTGCCAGCAGCCGACTAGCGGGAGGTTACGAGCAGTACTTC	CASSRLAGGYEQYF
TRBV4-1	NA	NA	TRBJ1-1	TGCGCCAGCAGCCAAGACAGGGAAGGCACTGAAGCTTTCTTT	CASSQDREGTEAFF
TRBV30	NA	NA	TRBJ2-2	TGTGCCTGGAGTCGCGGGGCGGGGACCGGGGAGCTGTTTTTT	CAWSRGAGTGELFF
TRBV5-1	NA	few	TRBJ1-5	TGCGCCAGCAGCTTGGAGAGCAATCAGCCCCAGCATTTT	CASSLESNQPQHF
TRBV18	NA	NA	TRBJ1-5	TGTGCCAGCTCACCCCCCGGCAGTAGCTATAGCAATCAGCCCCAGCATTTT	CASSPPGSSYSNQPQHF
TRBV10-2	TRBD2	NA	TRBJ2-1	TGCGCCAGCCGGGGGACTAGCGGGACCCTATCCTACAATGAGCAGTTCTTC	CASRGTSGTLSYNEQFF
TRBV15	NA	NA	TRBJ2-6	TGTGCCACCAGCAGAGGGGAGGTCTCTGGGGCCAACGTCCTGACTTTC	CATSRGEVSGANVLTF
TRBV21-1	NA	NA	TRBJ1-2	TGTGCCAGCAGCAAAAGGGTGGGTTATGGCTACACCTTC	CASSKRVGYGYTF
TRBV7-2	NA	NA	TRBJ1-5	TGTGCCAGCAGCTTGTCCCCGACTTATAGCAATCAGCCCCAGCATTTT	CASSLSPTYSNQPQHF
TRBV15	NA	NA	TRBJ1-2	TGTGCCACCAGCAGAGGAGGAGGGTATGGCTACACCTTC	CATSRGGGYGYTF
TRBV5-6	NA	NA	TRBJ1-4	TGTGCCAGCAGCCCGCGGGAGGCAGGGACTAATGAAAAACTGTTTTTT	CASSPREAGTNEKLFF
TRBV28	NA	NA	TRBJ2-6	TGTGCCAGCAGTTTTGTGGGCAGGCTAAGCTCTGGGGCCAACGTCCTGACTTTC	CASSFVGRLSSGANVLTF
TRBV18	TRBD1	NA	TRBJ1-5	TGTGCCAGCTCACCATTACAGGGGGAACAGCCCCAGCATTTT	CASSPLQGEQPQHF
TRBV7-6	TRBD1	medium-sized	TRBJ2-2	TGTGCCAGCAGCCATTATACCGTGAGCGGACAGGGGGCCACCGGGGAGCTGTTTTTT	CASSHYTVSGQGATGELFF
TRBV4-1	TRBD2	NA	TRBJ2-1	TGTGCCAGCAGCCGACTAGCAGGTCCCAATGAGCAGTTCTTC	CASSRLAGPNEQFF
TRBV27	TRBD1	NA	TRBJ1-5	TGTGCCAGCAGGCCTATTCCGGGACAGACGAATCAGCCCCAGCATTTT	CASRPIPGQTNQPQHF
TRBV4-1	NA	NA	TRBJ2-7	TGCGCCAGCAGCCAAGACCGGGACCCCCCTTGGGAGCAGTACTTC	CASSQDRDPPWEQYF
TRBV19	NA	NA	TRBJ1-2	TGTGCCAGTAGTCCCCAAGTGGGGGCGCTTAACTATGGCTACACCTTC	CASSPQVGALNYGYTF
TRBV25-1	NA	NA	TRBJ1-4	TGTGCCAGCAGTGGACAGGTCGGGGAAAAACTGTTTTTT	CASSGQVGEKLFF
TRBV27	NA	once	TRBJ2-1	TGTGCCAGCAGTACCTTAAGAGACTACAATGAGCAGTTCTTC	CASSTLRDYNEQFF
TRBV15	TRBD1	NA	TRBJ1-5	TGTGCCACCAGCAACCGAGGGGGCGGGCAGCCCCAGCATTTT	CATSNRGGGQPQHF
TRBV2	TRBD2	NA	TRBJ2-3	TGTGCCGGGAAGTGGACTAGCGGCACAGATACGCAGTATTTT	CAGKWTSGTDTQYF